This record concerns one T cell receptor (beta chain) sequence. Its antigen is as yet unknown. The data belong to a study of cytomegalovirus exposure and HLA in healthy donors. In the study overall: Membership in the Caucasian-associated ancestry cluster was found for about four fifths of 350 to 450 genotyped donors.

The PCR was carried out with 60 Vbeta primers and 13 Jbeta primers. TCRdb's table, derived via immunoSEQ multiplex PCR, lists solely in-frame clones and lacks some. Here the sample spans about 140,000 clones, over 50% being singletons. Study-level results: Investigators reported 150 to 200 TCR beta chains as tied to cytomegalovirus. In a later analysis, DRB1 alleles had the most associated TCRs; HLA-C alleles the fewest.

Sequenced sample: PBMCs. The TCR sequence derives from a human donor in good health.

The CDR3 protein is CASSLFSQETQYF. The CDR3 DNA sequence: TGTGCCAGCAGCTTGTTCTCCCAAGAGACCCAGTACTTC. The V and J genes are TRBV7-2 and TRBJ2-5, with D unclear. Trimming cost V 3 bases and J 1 base, with 6 bases left between them. The CDR3 loop spans 13 amino acids. Germline V gene sequence: CDR1 SGHTA, CDR2 FQGNSA.